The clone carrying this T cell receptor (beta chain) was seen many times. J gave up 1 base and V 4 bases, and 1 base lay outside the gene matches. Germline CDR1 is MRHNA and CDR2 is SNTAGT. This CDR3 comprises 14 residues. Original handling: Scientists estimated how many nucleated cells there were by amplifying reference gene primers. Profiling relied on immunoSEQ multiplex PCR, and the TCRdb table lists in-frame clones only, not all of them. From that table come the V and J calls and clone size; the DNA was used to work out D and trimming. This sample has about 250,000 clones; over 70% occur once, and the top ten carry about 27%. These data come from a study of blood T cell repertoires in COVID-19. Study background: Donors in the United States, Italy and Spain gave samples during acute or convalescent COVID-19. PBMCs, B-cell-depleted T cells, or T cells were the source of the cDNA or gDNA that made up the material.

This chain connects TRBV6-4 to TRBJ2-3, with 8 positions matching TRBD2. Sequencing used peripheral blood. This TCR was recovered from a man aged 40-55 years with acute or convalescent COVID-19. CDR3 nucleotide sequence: TGTGCCAGCAGTGGAGCGGGAGGCACAGATACGCAGTATTTT. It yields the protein CASSGAGGTDTQYF.